This TCR beta chain was sequenced for a study of follicular helper T cells after annual influenza vaccination. Trimming shortened V by 2 bases and J by 8 bases, and 13 bases separated the two germline ends. This CDR3 contains 13 residues. Study-level results: Productive TCRB sequences came from only about 9-20% of cells. Change in circulating plasmablasts correlated with ICOS+CD38+ cTfh clonality change.

Libraries were prepared by immunoSEQ multiplex PCR; TCRdb keeps only in-frame clonotypes and omits some of them. There are approximately 30,000 clones in the sample; about four fifths occur only once, and approximately 1.1% lies in the top ten. The time point here: 2014-2015 season, pre-vaccination. ICOS+CD38+ and ICOS-CD38- fractions were sorted from non-naive CD4+CXCR5+PD-1+ cells. With regard to this clone: Its antigen is as yet unknown.

This TCR derives from an adult who received the influenza vaccine. The specimen was CXCR5+ CD38- circulating T follicular helper cells from blood, collected on the day of influenza vaccination. Sample subset: circulating Tfh, non-naive CD4+CXCR5+PD-1+ (ICOS+CD38+ or ICOS-CD38-). V and J are TRBV5-3 and TRBJ1-2; possibly TRBD1 for D (6 bases). TRBV5-3 is known as an ORF, though its function is uncertain. CDR3 in amino acids: CARSLGGGSGYTF. In DNA form, the CDR3 reads TGTGCCAGAAGCTTAGGGGGGGGCAGCGGCTACACCTTC.